These 19 T cell receptor beta chains were all obtained from the same sample, sequenced in a study of blood T cell repertoires in COVID-19. Profiled with immunoSEQ multiplex PCR; TCRdb holds only in-frame clones, not every one. The sample consists of some 99,000 clones, about 86% of them appearing once. The specimen was peripheral blood. The receptor set was obtained from a woman aged 60 to 75 in a cohort sampled during active or convalescent COVID-19.

The V and J genes are TRBV5-4 and TRBJ2-5; D is unresolved. CDR1 is SGHNT, CDR2 YYREEE, per germline (reference sequence). Trimming stripped 1 base from V and 2 bases from J, with 12 bases between. The CDR3 spans 15 residues. The CDR3 loop is CASSLLGPLQETQYF. In DNA form, the CDR3 reads TGTGCCAGCAGCTTGTTGGGCCCATTGCAAGAGACCCAGTACTTC.

This chain joins TRBV5-6 and TRBJ1-6; D remains ambiguous. The ends were cut back, 0 bases at V and 6 bases at J, with 10 bases in the middle. Germline V gene data show CDR1 as SGHDT and CDR2 as YYEEEE. The CDR3 runs 15 residues. The CDR3 sequence: CASSLGGGPNSPLHF. Written as DNA, the CDR3 is TGTGCCAGCAGCTTGGGGGGAGGTCCTAATTCACCCCTCCACTTT.

The chain is built from TRBV6-5 and TRBJ2-7, with TRBD1 identical over 10 bases. Losses at the gene ends were 4 bases for V and 3 bases for J; bases not matched to a gene: 9. Germline assignment: CDR1 MNHEY and CDR2 SVGAGI. CDR3 length: 16 residues. CDR3 in amino acids: CASSSPGQGPYYEQYF. CDR3 DNA: TGTGCCAGCAGTTCCCCGGGACAGGGGCCTTACTACGAGCAGTACTTC.

The CDR3: CASTRSSGTATQYF. The CDR3 DNA is TGTGCCAGCACCCGAAGTAGCGGGACGGCTACGCAGTATTTT. This chain connects TRBV27 to TRBJ2-3, with 8 positions matching TRBD2. This CDR3 spans 14 amino acids. CDR1 and CDR2 from the germline V gene are MNHEY and SMNVEV (reference sequence). With V trimmed by 7 bases and J by 8 bases, 11 bases remained unmatched.

V is TRBV6-5 and J is TRBJ2-1; 7 nucleotides align to TRBD2. With V trimmed by 2 bases and J by 4 bases, 5 bases remained unmatched. CDR3 length: 15 residues. Looked up from germline, CDR1 is MNHEY and CDR2 is SVGAGI. In DNA, the CDR3 is TGTGCCAGCAGTTACGGGGAGGGGAGATACAATGAGCAGTTCTTC. Encoded protein: CASSYGEGRYNEQFF.

Written as DNA, the CDR3 is TGTGCCAGCAGCCTTGGACTAGCGGGGAGCCAAGAGACCCAGTACTTC. It encodes CASSLGLAGSQETQYF. The chain uses TRBV3-1 (or the pseudogene TRBV3-2) and TRBJ2-5; TRBD2 aligns across 12 bases. V lost 4 bases and J lost 1; bases outside the gene matches: 4. Germline loops: CDR1 LGHDT, CDR2 YNNKEL (reference sequence). The CDR3 is 16 residues long.

The V and J genes are TRBV11-2 and TRBJ1-2, with a possible D match to TRBD1 (6 bases). Between the trimmed V and J ends, which lost 5 bases and 8 bases, there was a span of 15 bases. The CDR3 is made up of 13 amino acids. Per the germline V gene, CDR1 is SGHAT and CDR2 is FQNNGV. The CDR3 nucleotides read TGTGCCAGCAGCCCCAGGGGCGATCAGGGCTACACCTTC. Encoded protein: CASSPRGDQGYTF. The full variable domain, rest sourced from reference TRBV11-2 and TRBJ1-2, is EAGVAQSPRYKIIEKRQSVAFWCNPISGHATLYWYQQILGQGPKLLIQFQNNGVVDDSQLPKDRFSAERLKGVDSTLKIQPAKLEDSAVYLCASSPRGDQGYTFGSGTRLTVV.

On this clone: This sample includes further DNA sequences coding for the same CDR3. This chain uses TRBV18 with TRBJ1-2; the D gene is possibly TRBD1 (5 bases). The V end was cut by 2 bases, the J end by 1 base, with 5 bases between. The length of the CDR3 is 13 residues. Germline loops: CDR1 KGHSH, CDR2 LQKENI. The CDR3 DNA reads TGTGCCAGCTCACCAGACAGTAACTATGGCTACACCTTC. Translation: CASSPDSNYGYTF.

The chain links TRBV7-9 to TRBJ2-3; a possible D gene is TRBD1 (7 bases). Trimming took off 2 bases at V and 0 bases at J, with 12 bases between the two ends. Per the germline V gene, CDR1 is SEHNR and CDR2 is FQNEAQ (reference sequence). The CDR3 loop spans 16 amino acids. The CDR3 nucleotides read TGTGCCAGCAGCTTACAGGGGGGACCTAGCACAGATACGCAGTATTTT. Its protein product is CASSLQGGPSTDTQYF.

The chain employs TRBV5-4 and TRBJ2-3; 9 positions match TRBD2. After removal of 4 bases from V and 0 bases from J, the junction contained 3 bases not matched to a gene. CDR1 and CDR2 (germline): SGHNT, YYREEE (reference sequence). The length of the CDR3 is 15 residues. Written as DNA, the CDR3 is TGTGCCAGCAGCCCTAGCGGGGACAGCACAGATACGCAGTATTTT. This gives the protein CASSPSGDSTDTQYF.

J is TRBJ2-1 and V is TRBV11-2; 11 bases fit TRBD2. Trimming cost V 5 bases and J 2 bases; bases outside gene matches: 2. CDR1 is SGHAT and CDR2 is FQNNGV in the germline V gene. This CDR3 region has 15 residues. CDR3: CASSKLAGAYNEQFF. Here the CDR3 DNA reads TGTGCCAGCAGCAAACTAGCGGGGGCCTACAATGAGCAGTTCTTC.

The DNA for the CDR3 is TGTGCCAGCTCGCCGCGGATAGTCGGGGGTTTCGGGACTGGAAACACCATATATTTT. It specifies CASSPRIVGGFGTGNTIYF. The chain is built from TRBV18 and TRBJ1-3; weak D call: TRBD1 (5 bases). The CDR3 loop spans 19 amino acids. Between the trimmed V and J ends, which lost 6 bases and 2 bases, there was a span of 26 bases. CDR1 and CDR2 from the germline V gene are KGHSH and LQKENI.

The rearrangement links TRBV4-1 to TRBJ1-6; possibly TRBD1 for D (5 bases). Per germline, CDR1 MGHRA and CDR2 YSYEKL. Trimming took off 4 bases at V and 14 bases at J, with 24 bases between the two ends. There are 16 residues in the CDR3. CDR3 sequence (DNA): TGCGCCAGCAGCCCCTTCGTGACAGTCGATTTGGGGTCCCTCCACTTT. It is translated as CASSPFVTVDLGSLHF.

The V call is TRBV7-2, the J call TRBJ2-7, with 8 nucleotides matching TRBD1. J lost 4 bases, V lost 6 bases, and 11 bases had no gene match. From germline, CDR1 is SGHTA and CDR2 FQGNSA. The CDR3 length is 15 residues. The CDR3 protein is CASRISGQASYEQYF. The CDR3 region has the DNA TGTGCCAGCAGGATATCGGGACAGGCCTCGTACGAGCAGTACTTC.

This clone was observed a single time. The chain uses TRBV4-2 and TRBJ2-3; D is unresolved. Germline CDR1 and CDR2: LGHNA and YNFKEQ. This CDR3 comprises 13 residues. V dropped 1 base and J dropped 4 bases, with 6 bases sitting between them. The CDR3 DNA is TGTGCCAGCAGCCAAGCGGGTGCAGATACGCAGTATTTT. Residues: CASSQAGADTQYF.

The rearrangement links TRBV9 to TRBJ2-1; no definite D call. This CDR3 has 14 amino acids. Trimming cost V 0 bases and J 3 bases, with 7 bases left between them. In germline, CDR1 is SGDLS, CDR2 YYNGEE. CDR3 amino acids: CASSVAQRYNEQFF. DNA of the CDR3: TGTGCCAGCAGCGTAGCTCAGCGCTACAATGAGCAGTTCTTC.

This clone was counted a single time. V usage is TRBV5-5 and J usage is TRBJ1-2, with 7 positions matching TRBD1. The CDR3 spans 14 residues. J was trimmed by 4 bases and V by 6 bases; bases with no gene match: 9. Germline CDR1 is SGHKS and CDR2 is YYEKEE (reference sequence). Here the CDR3 reads CASNIPGTVYGYTF. The CDR3, as DNA: TGTGCCAGCAATATACCCGGGACAGTCTATGGCTACACCTTC.

The chain is built from TRBV10-3 and TRBJ2-1, with 9 bases that match TRBD2. Looked up from germline, CDR1 is ENHRY and CDR2 is SYGVKD. Losses at the gene ends were 7 bases for V and 1 base for J; bases not matched to a gene: 11. This CDR3 comprises 17 residues. The CDR3 DNA is TGTGCCATCACCGAGAGACTAGCGGATTTTTCCTACAATGAGCAGTTCTTC. Its translation: CAITERLADFSYNEQFF.

CDR3 DNA sequence: TGCGCCAGCAGCTTGGCAGGGTTGGGAGAGACCCAGTACTTC. Translating it yields CASSLAGLGETQYF. The genes are TRBV5-1 and TRBJ2-5; TRBD1 might be the D (5 bases). This CDR3 contains 14 residues. V was trimmed by 0 bases and J by 4 bases, leaving 10 bases between them. CDR1 and CDR2 from the germline V gene are SGHRS and YFSETQ. The whole variable domain, remainder taken from reference TRBV5-1 and TRBJ2-5, is KAGVTQTPRYLIKTRGQQVTLSCSPISGHRSVSWYQQTPGQGLQFLFEYFSETQRNKGNFPGRFSGRQFSNSRSEMNVSTLELGDSALYLCASSLAGLGETQYFGPGTRLLVL.